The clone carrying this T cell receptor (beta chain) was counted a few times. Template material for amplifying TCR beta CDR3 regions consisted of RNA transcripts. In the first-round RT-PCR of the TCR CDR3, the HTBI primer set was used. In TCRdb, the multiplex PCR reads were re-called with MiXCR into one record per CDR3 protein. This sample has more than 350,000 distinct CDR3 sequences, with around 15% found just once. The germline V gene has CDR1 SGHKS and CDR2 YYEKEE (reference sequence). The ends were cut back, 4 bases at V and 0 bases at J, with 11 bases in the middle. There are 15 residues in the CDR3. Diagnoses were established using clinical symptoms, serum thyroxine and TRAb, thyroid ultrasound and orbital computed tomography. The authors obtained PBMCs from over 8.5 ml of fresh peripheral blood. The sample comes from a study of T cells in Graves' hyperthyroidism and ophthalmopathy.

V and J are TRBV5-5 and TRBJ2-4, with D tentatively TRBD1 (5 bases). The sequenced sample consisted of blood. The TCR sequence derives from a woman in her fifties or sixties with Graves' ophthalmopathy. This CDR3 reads CASSRDSLAKNIQYF. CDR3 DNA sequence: TGTGCCAGCAGCCGCGACAGCCTAGCCAAAAACATTCAGTACTTC.